This T cell receptor (beta chain) stems from a study of cytomegalovirus exposure and HLA in healthy donors listed by TCRdb under 2017. Looking at the study overall: In an earlier analysis of 450 to 750 of the donors, 250 to 350 Gb of sequence data and 90 million to 120 million unique TCR beta sequences from roughly 190 million T cells were reported. Roughly 300 gigabases of sequencing data and 78 million or so unique TCR sequences were included in an early release covering several hundred HLA-typed donors. Among the roughly 410 genotyped donors, around 81% belonged to the genetic ancestry cluster associated with self-reported Caucasian donors. The study was designed to test whether signatures of past pathogen exposure could be identified by cataloging public T cell receptors. The study used immunosequencing to profile the T cell repertoires of 670 or so subjects and linked those repertoires to cytomegalovirus serostatus. A separate validation cohort of more than 100 different subjects was used in addition to the 666-subject first cohort. To predict cytomegalovirus infection status, the study brought together high-throughput TCR immunosequencing, statistical association of individual TCRs with disease status, and machine learning. A later analysis re-analyzed previously published TCR beta repertoires from 550 to 700 donors and added high-resolution HLA genotyping to study TCR occurrence patterns. Rather than drawing on any new phenotypic data, the later analysis identified candidate immune exposures from TCR beta sequences and the way those sequences occurred across donors. An earlier analysis of around 540 of the donors applied high-throughput TCR beta sequencing to assess whether each TCR beta V gene segment acted as functional or pseudogenic. Donor age, sex, ethnicity and CMV serostatus were compiled alongside the repertoire data. A later genetic analysis used genome-wide SNP genotypes for about 60% of the roughly 700 donors, treating that subset as a discovery cohort. Every discovery cohort repertoire had been produced on one sequencing platform. Class I and class II HLA loci were covered by the typing at four-digit resolution. The number of typed donors differed by locus: 629-630 for A, B, C, DRB1 and DQB1; 522 for DQA1; approximately 600 for DPA1; and about 450 for DPB1. Roughly five DR-DQ haplotypes were handled as single units for association and clustering because linkage in the cohort was strong. Among about 400 genotyped donors of the cohort, an average of about 220,000 unique TCR beta nucleotide sequences was sequenced per donor, of which about 18% were non-productive. Results the study describes overall, beyond this receptor: In the study, 150 to 200 TCR beta chains were listed as associated with cytomegalovirus. Because HLA typing was unavailable for some donors at each locus, only the typed subset was used in association tests. In a later analysis, TCR association rates were found to vary across HLA loci, with the most associated TCRs seen for DRB1 alleles and the fewest for HLA-C alleles. A further reported finding was that TCR beta sequences accurately predicted the HLA-A and HLA-B alleles for most subjects in the first cohort. In vitro tests confirmed that a few of the cytomegalovirus-associated TCR beta chains recognize cytomegalovirus antigens. In a later analysis, HLA-associated TCR beta chains showed more clonal expansion and lower generation probabilities than non-associated chains that were equally common. The 87-base-pair reads could not distinguish some IMGT-functional V segments, including TRBV6-2 and TRBV6-3, so those segments were excluded. It was suggested by the authors that the approach could potentially be generalized to other disease states and immunological phenotypes. Roughly uniform sequencing depth across donors was assumed in presence/absence analyses, although this assumption may not hold. Approximately 16 rarely observed V segments, including chromosome 9 orphons, were excluded from the earlier analysis of 550 to 700 of the donors because counts were too low. A later analysis found that most CMV-associated TCR beta chains appeared HLA-restricted, with HLA associations seemingly driven largely by CMV exposure. Across donors, most TCR sequences were observed very rarely, whereas some public TCRs were present in many individuals. Linkage disequilibrium might explain the correlated functional status among segregating V segments, but an unknown experimental factor could not be excluded. V-gene and J-gene trimming of TCR beta chains was associated with a missense DCLRE1C variant in a later genetic analysis, and the association was replicated in an independent cohort. In this cohort, only TCR beta chains were sequenced, and detectable features were limited by the absence of alpha or paired-chain data. The classifier was reported to diagnose cytomegalovirus status with high specificity and sensitivity in both the original cohort and the validation cohort. Immune exposure information for the cohort was limited to CMV serostatus. A later analysis associated about 17,000 TCR beta sequences with specific HLA alleles at a false discovery rate of 0.05. According to a later genetic analysis, donors in an Asian-associated ancestry cluster had fewer N-insertions in productive TCRs than the approximately 670-donor mean. According to a later analysis, parvovirus B19, influenza, CMV and Epstein-Barr virus appeared linked to several top co-occurrence clusters. Assigning TCR associations to individual alleles was difficult when HLA alleles, especially DR and DQ, strongly co-occurred. In an earlier analysis of a few hundred of the donors, most TCR beta V segments were observed in productive rearrangements about 87% or about 30% of the time, broadly matching IMGT annotations. The sequencing pipeline was judged likely to have produced a cluster of highly shared sequence variants as a technical artifact.

A note on this clone: The antigen it recognizes is unknown. Nothing much larger sits one base from this clone, and base qualities are not available.

In total, more than 500 healthy bone marrow donors made up the cohort. All cohort members were sampled while nominally healthy, although unrecorded immune exposures were likely present. The donor was CMV seronegative and was included in the group of several hundred seronegative cohort members. Each donor provided a peripheral blood sample, and peripheral blood mononuclear cells were used for TCR beta sequencing. Genomic DNA extraction from the blood cell samples was performed with the Qiagen DNeasy Blood Extraction Kit. The protocol used for the library was the immunoSEQ multiplex PCR assay. For the multiplex PCR, a mixture combining 60 forward primers for TCR Vbeta segments and 13 reverse primers for TCR Jbeta segments was used. Amplification of the CDR3 region of rearranged TCR beta genes was performed with a multiplex PCR assay on genomic DNA. On the Illumina HiSeq System, the amplified TCR beta libraries were sequenced as 87-base-pair reads. In the original analysis: Across the 500 to 750 repertoires, a later analysis counted approximately 75 million unique TCR beta chains, about 10 million of which were shared by at least two donors. To remove PCR and sequencing errors, raw reads were error-corrected and collapsed into unique sequences using a nearest-neighbor algorithm that merged closely related sequences. V, D and J gene segments were assigned by aligning CDR3 sequences to IMGT reference sequences. For a sequence to be retained, a match of at least six nucleotides to both a V gene segment and a J gene segment was required. A rearrangement counted as productive if the CDR3 had no stop codons and remained in frame with V and J, and every other rearrangement counted as non-productive. CDR3 was defined by IMGT convention, running from the second conserved V-encoded cysteine to the conserved J-encoded phenylalanine. The earlier analysis of 450 to 750 of the donors excluded any sequence lacking an unambiguous match to a single V gene segment. An earlier analysis of a few hundred of the donors classified V segments as functional when productive rearrangements were above 56.7% and as segregating when the standard deviation between donors was above 5%. A statistical classification framework was built to diagnose cytomegalovirus status from the catalog of TCR beta chain sequences. A later analysis assigned V and J genes by comparing TCR nucleotide sequences with IMGT/GENE-DB human TR gene sequences. A later analysis assigned CDR3 sequences and most-parsimonious VDJ recombination scenarios with the TCRdist pipeline. In a later analysis, each TCR beta chain was defined by its CDR3 amino acid sequence together with its V-gene family, and reads lacking a unique V-gene family were excluded. A later analysis removed several hundred highly shared, low-generation-probability nucleotide sequences to deal with suspected cross-contamination and a sequencing artifact. A later analysis calculated a clonal expansion index for each public chain from normalized within-repertoire ranks of inferred template counts. In a later analysis, generation probabilities were computed using a VDJ recombination model fitted to out-of-frame rearrangements, and the results were checked against IGoR. A later analysis scored TCR-TCR, TCR-HLA and TCR-CMV co-occurrence with hypergeometric tests, applying a repertoire-size bias correction to TCR pairs. In a later analysis, false discovery rates were estimated by permuting HLA or CMV assignments 20 times. In a later analysis, co-occurring TCRs were grouped using DBSCAN, and TCRdist sequence similarity was added for clustering within HLA-allele-positive subsets. Co-occurrence clustering excluded repertoires with fewer than 30,000 or more than 120,000 public chains, plus five with anomalous nucleotide sharing. The immuneACCESS repertoire file appears here via TCRdb, limited to in-frame rearrangements. These files lack a portion of the clones; in checked studies, under half of the deficit traces to unresolved V genes, and the cause of the others is not known. Clonal size and the V and J genes are those of that table, whereas D and trimming came from the DNA. Within this sample are approximately 120,000 clones, with roughly 79% of them counted one time only. The ten largest make up over 2% of the sample.

The junction carries 5 bases between V and J, which are trimmed by 2 bases and 5 bases respectively. As encoded in the germline V gene, CDR1 is SGHTS while CDR2 is YDEGEE. The CDR3 sequence holds 12 residues, the cysteine and phenylalanine included. The DNA shown is the 36-base CDR3, in frame from base 1. Sequencing was performed on PBMCs. Recombination linked TRBV5-8 to TRBJ1-5, with TRBD1 tentatively as D gene (5 bases match). The TCR comes from a woman aged 25-40 years in good health and CMV-seronegative. The DNA is TGTGCCAGCAGCTTCAGGGATCAGCCCCAGCATTTT. It codes for CASSFRDQPQHF.